This TCR beta chain was recorded in a study of monozygotic twins with inflammatory bowel disease. In germline, CDR1 is SGHVS, CDR2 FQNEAQ. The CDR3 has 18 residues. TCRdb re-called the 5' RACE reads and catalogs CDR3 proteins one per entry, DNA excluded. This sample's table reports 110,000 to 150,000 distinct CDR3 sequences. The sample consisted of blood. The rearrangement links TRBV7-8 to TRBJ2-4; TCRdb designates TRBD1, a call that cannot be tested without DNA. This TCR came from a human donor with ulcerative colitis or Crohn's disease, or a healthy co-twin of an affected twin (not recorded which). The CDR3 sequence is CASSLRFYRVGTPGIQYF.